One and the same sample provided the 24 T cell receptor beta chains below, sequenced in a study of T cell responses to AZD1222 COVID-19 vaccine. Here immunoSEQ multiplex PCR was the method, and the copy in TCRdb shows in-frame clones only, minus some. Of 95,000 to 150,000 clones listed, about 90% are singletons. Sequenced material: peripheral blood, taken on day 0 of AZD1222 vaccination. The origin of the receptors is an adult in good health.

CDR3 in amino acids: CASSQGVRDTQYF. In DNA, the CDR3 is TGCGCCAGCAGCCAAGGCGTGAGAGATACGCAGTATTTT. The chain combines TRBV4-3 with TRBJ2-3; D remains unclear. The V end was cut by 1 base, the J end by 5 bases, with 7 bases between. This CDR3 region has 13 residues. The V gene's germline CDR1 is LGHNA and CDR2 YSLEER.

This clone was recorded a few times. This chain joins TRBV6-4 and TRBJ2-3; 10 positions agree with TRBD2. This CDR3 is 17 amino acids long. The germline gives CDR1 MRHNA, CDR2 SNTAGT. The V segment lost 0 bases and the J segment 1 base; nucleotides outside the gene matches: 4. CDR3 amino acids: CASSDSASGSGTDTQYF. Here the CDR3 DNA reads TGTGCCAGCAGTGACTCGGCTAGCGGGAGCGGCACAGATACGCAGTATTTT.

Concerning this clone itself: The junction differs from germline at one of its ends, possibly a read error. The chain combines TRBV28 with TRBJ2-7; unclear D gene. Germline CDR1 is MDHEN and CDR2 is SYDVKM. The CDR3 extends over 14 amino acids. The CDR3 DNA is TGTGCCAGCAGCCCGACATTTGACTCCTTCGAGCAGTACTTC. Translating gives CASSPTFDSFEQYF.

The chain is built from TRBV5-8 and TRBJ2-7, with D possibly matching TRBD2 (5 bases). The CDR3 covers 14 residues. V was pared by 1 base and J by 3 bases, with 11 bases between. Germline V gene lookup returns CDR1 SGHTS and CDR2 YDEGEE. DNA of the CDR3: TGTGCCAGCAGCTTGAGTTCGGGGTACTACGAGCAGTACTTC. As protein: CASSLSSGYYEQYF.

The V gene is TRBV11-3, the J gene TRBJ2-2; D not resolved. The CDR3 runs 15 residues. The V end lost 0 bases, the J end lost 5 bases, and 10 bases lay between the germline ends. Germline assignment: CDR1 SGHNT and CDR2 YENEEA. The CDR3 is CASSLDGSRTGELFF. In DNA, the CDR3 is TGTGCCAGCAGCTTAGATGGTTCGAGAACCGGGGAGCTGTTTTTT.

This chain uses TRBV5-6 with TRBJ1-5; no clear D. There are 14 residues in the CDR3. Germline CDR1 and CDR2: SGHDT and YYEEEE. V lost 4 bases to trimming and J lost 5 bases, with 13 bases between them. The CDR3 loop is CASSLLGKDQPQHF. For the CDR3, the DNA is TGTGCCAGCAGCCTTCTGGGAAAGGATCAGCCCCAGCATTTT.

The J gene is TRBJ2-7, the V gene TRBV7-9, with TRBD1 identical over 7 bases. Trimming removed 5 bases from V and 5 bases from J; junction bases left unmatched: 9. The CDR3 runs 14 residues. Germline lookup yields CDR1 SEHNR and CDR2 FQNEAQ (reference sequence). The CDR3 sequence: CASSDQTGIHEQYF. The CDR3 nucleotides are TGTGCCAGCAGCGATCAGACAGGGATACACGAGCAGTACTTC.

Concerning this clone: Mismatch with germline at one junction end may stem from a read error. The chain recombines TRBV4-2 with TRBJ2-1; perhaps D is TRBD1 or TRBD2 (5 bases each). The CDR3 extends over 13 amino acids. Germline assignment: CDR1 LGHNA and CDR2 YNFKEQ. Here the CDR3 DNA reads TGTGCCAGCAGCCAAGATACGGGGCATCACATGATCTTC. This codes for CASSQDTGHHMIF.

Worth noting for this clone: One end of the junction varies from germline; a read error may be responsible. The chain links TRBV7-7 to TRBJ2-5; D tentatively fits TRBD1 or TRBD2 (5 bases each). The CDR3 totals 15 residues. Germline V gene sequence: CDR1 SSHAT, CDR2 FNYEAQ (reference sequence). The CDR3 DNA is TGTGCTAGCAGCTCGACCGGGACGTGGGAAGAGACCCAGTACTTC. This translates into CASSSTGTWEETQYF.

This chain links TRBV5-1 with TRBJ1-4; D not resolved. Trimming cost V 5 bases and J 5 bases, with 10 bases left between them. Germline V gives CDR1 SGHRS, CDR2 YFSETQ. The CDR3 consists of 13 residues. Written as DNA, the CDR3 is TGCGCCAGCAGACTGGTGGGGAATGAAAAACTGTTTTTT. It specifies CASRLVGNEKLFF.

The chain links TRBV7-9 to TRBJ2-2, with 14 bases lining up with TRBD2. This CDR3 spans 19 amino acids. Germline values: CDR1 SEHNR, CDR2 FQNEAQ (reference sequence). V shed 5 bases, J shed 4 bases, and the junction held 12 bases outside the gene matches. CDR3 DNA: TGTGCCAGCAGCAACCCCCCGGGACTAGCGGGAGTTGGCACCGGGGAGCTGTTTTTT. It yields the protein CASSNPPGLAGVGTGELFF.

V gene TRBV18 combines with J gene TRBJ2-7; perhaps TRBD2 as D (6 bases). The CDR3 is 15 residues long. CDR1 and CDR2 from the germline V gene are KGHSH and LQKENI. The V gene lost 2 bases and the J gene lost 3 bases, with 14 bases spanning the gap. The CDR3 sequence: CASSPRGGGSYEQYF. As DNA, the CDR3 is TGTGCCAGCTCACCAAGGGGCGGAGGGAGCTACGAGCAGTACTTC.

This clone was found once. The rearrangement uses TRBV19 and TRBJ2-3, with D uncertain. Germline values: CDR1 LNHDA, CDR2 SQIVND (reference sequence). The CDR3 runs to 19 residues. The V and J ends lost 2 bases and 1 base respectively, with 22 bases between them. This CDR3 is CASSILITRPGRGTDTQYF. CDR3 sequence (DNA): TGTGCCAGTAGTATACTAATAACTCGGCCAGGACGAGGCACAGATACGCAGTATTTT. The variable domain in full, completed from reference TRBV19 and TRBJ2-3, reads DGGITQSPKYLFRKEGQNVTLSCEQNLNHDAMYWYRQDPGQGLRLIYYSQIVNDFQKGDIAEGYSVSREKKESFPLTVTSAQKNPTAFYLCASSILITRPGRGTDTQYFGPGTRLTVL.

The rearrangement joins TRBV7-9 to TRBJ2-7; 12 positions agree with TRBD2. After removal of 0 bases from V and 7 bases from J, the junction contained 4 bases not matched to a gene. In germline, CDR1 is SEHNR, CDR2 FQNEAQ (reference sequence). This CDR3 is built from 15 residues. As DNA, the CDR3 is TGTGCCAGCAGCTTAGCTCTAGCGGGGGGGAGTGAGCAGTACTTC. Its translation: CASSLALAGGSEQYF.

The CDR3 sequence is CASSPGLAGLYEQYF. CDR3 coding DNA: TGTGCCAGCAGCCCGGGACTAGCGGGATTATACGAGCAGTACTTC. This rearrangement joins TRBV6-5 to TRBJ2-7; 13 nucleotides line up with TRBD2. Germline V gives CDR1 MNHEY, CDR2 SVGAGI. V shed 6 bases, J shed 4 bases, and the junction held 6 bases outside the gene matches. The CDR3 is 15 amino acids.

The V call is TRBV19, the J call TRBJ1-6; D may be TRBD1 (5 bases). V was clipped by 6 bases and J by 5 bases, with 14 bases between them. Germline CDR1 reads LNHDA; CDR2 reads SQIVND (reference sequence). The CDR3 length is 15 residues. CDR3 nucleotide sequence: TGTGCCAGTAGCAGGGATCACGCGCATAATTCACCCCTCCACTTT. Protein product: CASSRDHAHNSPLHF.

The CDR3 region is CASSQGTGPPYEQYF. The CDR3 DNA reads TGCGCCAGCAGCCAAGGGACAGGCCCACCTTACGAGCAGTACTTC. J is TRBJ2-7 and V is TRBV4-1; TRBD1 aligns across 7 bases. The germline CDR1 and CDR2 sequences are MGHRA and YSYEKL. The CDR3 runs to 15 residues. J gave up 4 bases and V 1 base, and 7 bases lay outside the gene matches.

This chain connects TRBV12-3 or TRBV12-4 to TRBJ2-1; 7 nucleotides line up with TRBD2. V shed 8 bases, J shed 1 base, and the junction held 2 bases outside the gene matches. CDR3 length equals 13 residues. The CDR3 nucleotides are TGTGCCAGCCGGGGGGTTTCCTACAATGAGCAGTTCTTC. Protein product: CASRGVSYNEQFF.

V gene TRBV6-5 combines with J gene TRBJ1-5, with TRBD1 as a possible D gene (5 bases). Germline lookup yields CDR1 MNHEY and CDR2 SVGAGI. Trimming took off 8 bases at V and 7 bases at J, with 18 bases between the two ends. The CDR3 spans 14 residues. The CDR3 bases are TGTGCCAGCCAACGGTGGGGGAGGAGGCAGCCCCAGCATTTT. Its protein is CASQRWGRRQPQHF.

The chain combines TRBV19 with TRBJ2-2, with 7 bases identical to TRBD2. Germline CDR1 is LNHDA and CDR2 is SQIVND (reference sequence). This CDR3 comprises 16 residues. Trimming took 7 bases from V and 1 from J; bases not matched to a gene: 9. The CDR3 protein is CASMGPGGQNTGELFF. The CDR3 nucleotides read TGTGCCAGTATGGGACCGGGAGGCCAGAACACCGGGGAGCTGTTTTTT. Based on the CDR3 plus reference TRBV19 and TRBJ2-2, the full variable domain is DGGITQSPKYLFRKEGQNVTLSCEQNLNHDAMYWYRQDPGQGLRLIYYSQIVNDFQKGDIAEGYSVSREKKESFPLTVTSAQKNPTAFYLCASMGPGGQNTGELFFGEGSRLTVL.

The chain carries TRBV6-5 and TRBJ1-3; D is uncertain. This CDR3 region has 13 residues. V lost 7 bases, J lost 0 bases, and 7 bases lay in between. Per germline, CDR1 MNHEY and CDR2 SVGAGI. The chain's CDR3 is CASTRASGNTIYF. The CDR3 bases are TGTGCCAGCACCCGGGCCTCTGGAAACACCATATATTTT.

Only a few counts were recorded for this clone. The V gene is TRBV4-1, the J gene TRBJ1-3; D remains ambiguous. V lost 1 base, J lost 15 bases, and 19 bases lay in between. CDR3 length equals 14 residues. The germline V gene encodes CDR1 MGHRA and CDR2 YSYEKL. CDR3 DNA sequence: TGCGCCAGCAGCCAAGCTGGCGGTGGGTCGAGGACATATTTT. This codes for CASSQAGGGSRTYF.

V usage is TRBV11-2 and J usage is TRBJ2-7; 9 bases match TRBD1. The germline V gene has CDR1 SGHAT and CDR2 FQNNGV. This CDR3 is 18 amino acids long. The ends lost 4 bases at V and 7 bases at J; junction bases unmatched: 20. The CDR3 protein is CASSSGGQGGDGLGEQYF. The CDR3 bases are TGTGCCAGCAGCTCCGGGGGACAGGGTGGCGATGGTTTGGGGGAGCAGTACTTC. Full variable domain (rest looked up from reference TRBV11-2 and TRBJ2-7): EAGVAQSPRYKIIEKRQSVAFWCNPISGHATLYWYQQILGQGPKLLIQFQNNGVVDDSQLPKDRFSAERLKGVDSTLKIQPAKLEDSAVYLCASSSGGQGGDGLGEQYFGPGTRLTVT.

The genes are TRBV5-4 and TRBJ1-2, with D possibly TRBD1 on 6 matching bases. The CDR3 runs 15 residues. The V gene lost 2 bases and the J gene lost 4 bases, with 15 bases spanning the gap. Looked up from germline, CDR1 is SGHNT and CDR2 is YYREEE (reference sequence). The CDR3 reads CASSFNPGDTYGYTF. The CDR3 DNA reads TGTGCCAGCAGCTTTAATCCAGGGGACACCTATGGCTACACCTTC.